The 26 T cell receptor beta chains presented below share a single source sample, sequenced in a study of T cell changes during pregnancy in multiple sclerosis. Produced via immunoSEQ multiplex PCR; TCRdb's table is partial and in-frame only. Of about 81,000 clones listed, just under 95% are singletons. This material consisted of peripheral blood, taken in the third trimester of pregnancy. The receptors come from a female donor in good health, enrolled as a control in a pregnancy study.

The V gene is TRBV13, the J gene TRBJ2-7; the match to TRBD1 covers 7 bases. V trimming: 5 bases; J trimming: 5 bases; junction bases outside the gene matches: 12. Germline V gives CDR1 PRHDT, CDR2 FYEKMQ (reference sequence). The CDR3 extends over 15 amino acids. This chain's CDR3 is CASSPAQTGIDEQYF. In DNA, the CDR3 is TGTGCCAGCAGCCCTGCACAGACAGGGATCGACGAGCAGTACTTC.

This clone showed up just once. Other DNA variants within this sample encode the same CDR3. This chain links TRBV28 with TRBJ2-7; 12 bases agree with TRBD2. Per the germline V gene, CDR1 is MDHEN and CDR2 is SYDVKM. The CDR3 is 14 amino acids. V trimming: 7 bases; J trimming: 2 bases; junction bases outside the gene matches: 3. The CDR3 loop is CASTLAGGPYEQYF. The CDR3 bases are TGTGCCAGCACACTAGCGGGAGGACCCTACGAGCAGTACTTC.

J is TRBJ2-2 and V is TRBV18; D gene unclear. With 4 bases removed from V and 4 bases from J, the gap between germline ends came to 10 bases. The CDR3 spans 14 residues. Per the germline V gene, CDR1 is KGHSH and CDR2 is LQKENI. The CDR3 here is CASSLGLSTGELFF. The CDR3 DNA sequence: TGTGCCAGCTCACTGGGCCTATCCACCGGGGAGCTGTTTTTT.

The table lists this clone with a count of one. The chain is built from TRBV6-5 and TRBJ2-7; 9 positions match TRBD1. This CDR3 region has 15 residues. Germline CDR1 reads MNHEY; CDR2 reads SVGAGI. J gave up 3 bases and V 7 bases, and 10 bases lay outside the gene matches. CDR3 loop: CASIRSGTGFYEQYF. The CDR3 bases are TGTGCCAGCATAAGGAGCGGGACAGGGTTCTACGAGCAGTACTTC.

The chain links TRBV5-8 to TRBJ1-5; no reliable D call. Germline lookup yields CDR1 SGHTS and CDR2 YDEGEE. CDR3 size: 14 residues. The ends were cut back, 4 bases at V and 4 bases at J, with 12 bases in the middle. CDR3 amino acids: CASSPVSPNQPQHF. CDR3 DNA: TGTGCCAGCAGCCCCGTTAGCCCAAATCAGCCCCAGCATTTT.

The chain combines TRBV27 with TRBJ2-3; D gene uncertain. The V gene lost 3 bases and the J gene lost 1 base, with 14 bases spanning the gap. The CDR3 is 16 amino acids. The germline CDR1 and CDR2 sequences are MNHEY and SMNVEV (reference sequence). The CDR3 DNA follows: TGTGCCAGCAGTTTTTCTACTCTCCTCCGCACAGATACGCAGTATTTT. Translated: CASSFSTLLRTDTQYF.

The rearrangement joins TRBV10-3 to TRBJ2-7, with no clear D. Trimming shortened V by 0 bases and J by 5 bases, and 5 bases separated the two germline ends. Per the germline V gene, CDR1 is ENHRY and CDR2 is SYGVKD. This CDR3 is built from 12 residues. CDR3 in amino acids: CAISESSDEQYF. CDR3 nucleotides: TGTGCCATCAGTGAGTCGAGCGACGAGCAGTACTTC.

V is TRBV28 and J is TRBJ2-3; a weak D match, TRBD2 (5 bases). In germline, CDR1 is MDHEN, CDR2 SYDVKM. The ends were cut back, 5 bases at V and 0 bases at J, with 15 bases in the middle. The CDR3 is made up of 16 amino acids. Written as DNA, the CDR3 is TGTGCCAGCAGTGTCGTGGCGGACTTTAGCACAGATACGCAGTATTTT. Translating gives CASSVVADFSTDTQYF.

The rearrangement joins TRBV28 to TRBJ2-3; D is unresolved. V lost 1 base and J lost 0, with 8 bases in between. Germline V gene lookup returns CDR1 MDHEN and CDR2 SYDVKM. The CDR3 sequence is 15 residues long. The CDR3 reads CASSLLIGSTDTQYF. For the CDR3, the DNA is TGTGCCAGCAGTTTATTGATCGGGAGCACAGATACGCAGTATTTT.

The rearrangement links TRBV2 to TRBJ1-2; weak D call: TRBD1 (5 bases). CDR1 is SNHLY, CDR2 FYNNEI, per germline. Trimming removed 1 base from V and 6 bases from J, with 15 bases in between. This CDR3 region has 15 residues. The CDR3 here is CASSEVPTGEHGYTF. For the CDR3, the DNA is TGTGCCAGCAGTGAAGTTCCTACGGGGGAACATGGCTACACCTTC.

J is TRBJ1-1 and V is TRBV5-1, with 8 bases matching TRBD1. The ends lost 5 bases at V and 5 bases at J; junction bases unmatched: 8. Germline V CDR1 and CDR2: SGHRS, YFSETQ. There are 14 residues in the CDR3. This chain's CDR3 is CASRPGQGGTEAFF. In DNA form, the CDR3 reads TGCGCCAGCAGACCCGGACAGGGAGGGACTGAAGCTTTCTTT.

The CDR3 is CASSLGRGTGYGYTF. The CDR3 DNA reads TGTGCCAGCAGCTTAGGAAGGGGGACAGGCTATGGCTACACCTTC. This chain joins TRBV7-6 and TRBJ1-2, with 8 bases fitting TRBD1. With 1 base clipped from V and 4 bases from J, the junction kept 5 bases outside the gene matches. CDR3 length: 15 amino acids. Looked up from germline, CDR1 is SGHVS and CDR2 is FNYEAQ. The full variable domain, completed using reference TRBV7-6 and TRBJ1-2, is GAGVSQSPRYKVTKRGQDVALRCDPISGHVSLYWYRQALGQGPEFLTYFNYEAQQDKSGLPNDRFSAERPEGSISTLTIQRTEQRDSAMYRCASSLGRGTGYGYTFGSGTRLTVV.

V usage is TRBV10-1 and J usage is TRBJ2-2, with TRBD1 identical over 9 bases. The CDR3 has 13 amino acids. Germline V gene lookup returns CDR1 WNHNN and CDR2 SYGVQD (reference sequence). V trimming: 10 bases; J trimming: 6 bases; junction bases outside the gene matches: 6. The CDR3 DNA reads TGCGCCAACTTACAGGGGGCTGCCGGGGAGCTGTTTTTT. It yields the protein CANLQGAAGELFF.

This CDR3 is CASSEREGEGTEAFF. The CDR3 nucleotides read TGTGCCAGCAGTGAACGGGAAGGAGAGGGCACTGAAGCTTTCTTT. The rearrangement joins TRBV6-1 to TRBJ1-1; D gene ambiguous. Germline CDR1 reads MNHNS; CDR2 reads SASEGT. V was shortened by 2 bases and J by 4 bases, with 14 bases between the two germline ends. The CDR3 covers 15 residues.

This clone was found once. The genes are TRBV30 and TRBJ2-5; the match to TRBD2 covers 11 bases. The CDR3 is 15 residues long. The germline V gene has CDR1 GTSNPN and CDR2 SVGIG (reference sequence). V shed 5 bases and J 9 bases; nucleotides not matched to a gene: 14. CDR3 sequence (DNA): TGTGCCTGGTCGGGGGCTAGCGGGAGGATTAAGGCCCAGTACTTC. Translating it yields CAWSGASGRIKAQYF.

The J gene is TRBJ2-7, the V gene TRBV5-6, with TRBD2 matching 8 bases. The CDR3 spans 17 residues. Looked up from germline, CDR1 is SGHDT and CDR2 is YYEEEE. With V trimmed by 2 bases and J by 2 bases, 12 bases remained unmatched. The chain's CDR3 is CASSLGSSGWKTYEQYF. For the CDR3, the DNA is TGTGCCAGCAGCTTAGGATCTAGCGGGTGGAAAACCTACGAGCAGTACTTC.

This sequence joins TRBV19 and TRBJ2-7; TRBD2 aligns across 9 bases. Trimming removed 5 bases from V and 4 bases from J; junction bases left unmatched: 6. Germline CDR1 is LNHDA and CDR2 is SQIVND (reference sequence). The CDR3 totals 14 residues. The CDR3: CASSYSGRGYEQYF. As DNA, the CDR3 is TGTGCCAGTAGTTATAGCGGGAGAGGGTACGAGCAGTACTTC.

This chain joins TRBV7-6 and TRBJ2-2, with 8 bases lining up with TRBD1. Unmatched junction bases numbered 10, after V lost 4 bases and J lost 6 bases. There are 16 residues in the CDR3. Germline V gene lookup returns CDR1 SGHVS and CDR2 FNYEAQ. As DNA, the CDR3 is TGTGCCAGCAGCTCCCCGGGACAGGTTGGGTCCGGGGAGCTGTTTTTT. Protein product: CASSSPGQVGSGELFF.

This chain links TRBV5-4 with TRBJ2-1, with 10 bases aligning to TRBD2. This CDR3 has 15 residues. Germline V gene sequence: CDR1 SGHNT, CDR2 YYREEE (reference sequence). With 4 bases clipped from V and 8 bases from J, the junction kept 9 bases outside the gene matches. The CDR3 sequence is CASSPSSGSFYEQFF. CDR3 sequence (DNA): TGTGCCAGCAGCCCATCTAGCGGGAGTTTCTATGAGCAGTTCTTC.

The V and J genes are TRBV27 and TRBJ2-7; 11 positions agree with TRBD2. The CDR3 runs 15 residues. Looked up from germline, CDR1 is MNHEY and CDR2 is SMNVEV (reference sequence). J was trimmed by 3 bases and V by 3 bases; bases with no gene match: 4. CDR3 coding DNA: TGTGCCAGCAGTTTCGGGACTAGCGGTCTCTACGAGCAGTACTTC. This translates into CASSFGTSGLYEQYF.

This clone was counted once. The chain uses TRBV28 and TRBJ2-3, with 11 bases lining up with TRBD2. The germline CDR1 and CDR2 sequences are MDHEN and SYDVKM. V lost 4 bases and J lost 1; bases outside the gene matches: 10. The CDR3 is 18 residues long. The DNA for the CDR3 is TGTGCCAGCAGTTCGACTAGCGGGGAGGCACCAGGCACAGATACGCAGTATTTT. This translates into CASSSTSGEAPGTDTQYF.

The chain recombines TRBV6-1 with TRBJ2-1, with 8 positions matching TRBD2. CDR1 and CDR2 from the germline V gene are MNHNS and SASEGT. This CDR3 has 16 amino acids. With 4 bases clipped from V and 6 bases from J, the junction kept 11 bases outside the gene matches. CDR3 DNA: TGTGCCAGCAGTGTGGTGGGGAGCGGGGGTGTCAATGAGCAGTTCTTC. Protein: CASSVVGSGGVNEQFF.

The rearrangement joins TRBV28 to TRBJ2-7; D is perhaps TRBD2 (6 bases). V lost 7 bases, J lost 2 bases, and 15 bases lay in between. This CDR3 spans 14 amino acids. Germline lookup yields CDR1 MDHEN and CDR2 SYDVKM. The CDR3 sequence: CASTLHGGTYEQYF. CDR3 bases: TGTGCCAGCACCCTCCATGGGGGGACCTACGAGCAGTACTTC.

This clone was counted only a few times. The rearrangement uses TRBV28 and TRBJ1-5; D gene unclear. CDR1 is MDHEN, CDR2 SYDVKM, per germline. The CDR3 totals 16 residues. Trimming pared 3 bases from V and 1 base from J, leaving 13 bases between. CDR3 sequence reads: CASSLHPGGSNQPQHF. The CDR3 DNA reads TGTGCCAGCAGTTTGCACCCGGGAGGCAGCAATCAGCCCCAGCATTTT.

This chain uses TRBV2 with TRBJ1-5; D possibly corresponds to TRBD1 (5 bases). The CDR3 totals 15 residues. Deletions cut 4 bases from V and 1 base from J, with 11 bases between. CDR1 SNHLY and CDR2 FYNNEI come from the germline V gene. The CDR3 loop reads CASSARARSNQPQHF. The CDR3 region has the DNA TGTGCCAGCAGTGCCAGGGCACGGAGCAATCAGCCCCAGCATTTT. Supplemented by reference TRBV2 and TRBJ1-5, the full variable domain reads EPEVTQTPSHQVTQMGQEVILRCVPISNHLYFYWYRQILGQKVEFLVSFYNNEISEKSEIFDDQFSVERPDGSNFTLKIRSTKLEDSAMYFCASSARARSNQPQHFGDGTRLSIL.

The gene calls are TRBV5-4 and TRBJ2-1; D possibly corresponds to TRBD2 (6 bases). The length of the CDR3 is 14 residues. V lost 5 bases and J 4 bases, leaving 13 bases between the germline ends. Germline V lookup: CDR1 SGHNT, CDR2 YYREEE (reference sequence). The CDR3 nucleotides read TGTGCCAGCAGTCAAAGCGGGCCTTACAATGAGCAGTTCTTC. Protein product: CASSQSGPYNEQFF.